This TCR beta chain is drawn from a study of beta chain features in type 1 diabetes. The trim removed 3 bases at V and 5 bases at J, leaving 9 bases unmatched. CDR3 length: 16 amino acids. The germline CDR1 and CDR2 sequences are SEHNR and FQNEAQ (reference sequence). About this clone: Its antigen is not identified.

General study results and limits: A closer apparent resemblance between naive, central memory and Treg TCRB repertoires was seen in patients than in healthy donors. At VDJ recombination sites, type 1 diabetes patients had fewer insertions and more deleted nucleotides. The study found moderately but significantly shorter TCRB CDR3s in all four CD4+ subsets of Type 1 diabetes patients.

Every bit of the isolated RNA underwent reverse transcription, so sequencing read expressed TCRB transcripts. Only in-frame clones appear in the TCRdb table, and some are missing; sequencing was by immunoSEQ multiplex PCR. Of about 68,000 clones in the sample, nearly 50% were seen once. The clonotype originates from a young man with type 1 diabetes. Sequenced sample: central memory CD4+ T cells from blood. This rearrangement joins TRBV7-9 to TRBJ2-5; TRBD1 matches at 10 bases. CDR3 residues: CASSFTYGTGDETQYF. As DNA, the CDR3 is TGTGCCAGCAGCTTCACATACGGGACAGGGGACGAGACCCAGTACTTC.